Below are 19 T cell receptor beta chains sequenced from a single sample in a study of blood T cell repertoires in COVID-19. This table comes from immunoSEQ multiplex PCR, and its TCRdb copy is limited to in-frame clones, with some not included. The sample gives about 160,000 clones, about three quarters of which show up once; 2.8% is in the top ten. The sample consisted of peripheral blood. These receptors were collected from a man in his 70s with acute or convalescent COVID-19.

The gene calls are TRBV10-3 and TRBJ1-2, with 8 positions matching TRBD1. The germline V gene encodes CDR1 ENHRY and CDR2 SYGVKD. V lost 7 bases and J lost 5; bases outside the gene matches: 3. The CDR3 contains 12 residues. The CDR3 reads CAITGTGYGYTF. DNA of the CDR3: TGTGCCATCACGGGGACAGGTTATGGCTACACCTTC.

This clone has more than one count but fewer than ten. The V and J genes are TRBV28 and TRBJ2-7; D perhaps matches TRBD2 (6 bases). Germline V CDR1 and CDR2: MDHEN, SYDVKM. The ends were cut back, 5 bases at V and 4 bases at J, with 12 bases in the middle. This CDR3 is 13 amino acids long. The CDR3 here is CASSPTTRYEQYF. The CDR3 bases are TGTGCCAGCAGTCCGACGACTAGGTACGAGCAGTACTTC. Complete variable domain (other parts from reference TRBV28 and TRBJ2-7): DVKVTQSSRYLVKRTGEKVFLECVQDMDHENMFWYRQDPGLGLRLIYFSYDVKMKEKGDIPEGYSVSREKKERFSLILESASTNQTSMYLCASSPTTRYEQYFGPGTRLTVT.

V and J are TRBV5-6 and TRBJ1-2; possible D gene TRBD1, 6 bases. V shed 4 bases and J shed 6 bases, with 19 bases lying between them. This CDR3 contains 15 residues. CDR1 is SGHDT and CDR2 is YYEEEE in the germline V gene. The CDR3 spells CASSPYRVSSNGYTF. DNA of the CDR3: TGTGCCAGCAGCCCGTACAGGGTCTCCTCGAATGGCTACACCTTC. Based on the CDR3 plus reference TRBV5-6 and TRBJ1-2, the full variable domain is DAGVTQSPTHLIKTRGQQVTLRCSPKSGHDTVSWYQQALGQGPQFIFQYYEEEERQRGNFPDRFSGHQFPNYSSELNVNALLLGDSALYLCASSPYRVSSNGYTFGSGTRLTVV.

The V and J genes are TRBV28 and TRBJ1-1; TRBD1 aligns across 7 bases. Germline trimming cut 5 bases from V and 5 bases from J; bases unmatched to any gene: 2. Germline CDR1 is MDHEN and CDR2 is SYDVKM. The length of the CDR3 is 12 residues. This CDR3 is CASSRGRTEAFF. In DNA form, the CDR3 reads TGTGCCAGCAGTAGGGGGCGAACTGAAGCTTTCTTT.

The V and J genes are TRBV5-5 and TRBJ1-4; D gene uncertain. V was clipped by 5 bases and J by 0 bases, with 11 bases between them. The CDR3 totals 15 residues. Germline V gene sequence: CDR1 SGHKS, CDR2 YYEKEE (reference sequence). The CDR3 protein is CASRLERATNEKLFF. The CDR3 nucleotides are TGTGCCAGCAGGCTTGAACGCGCAACTAATGAAAAACTGTTTTTT.

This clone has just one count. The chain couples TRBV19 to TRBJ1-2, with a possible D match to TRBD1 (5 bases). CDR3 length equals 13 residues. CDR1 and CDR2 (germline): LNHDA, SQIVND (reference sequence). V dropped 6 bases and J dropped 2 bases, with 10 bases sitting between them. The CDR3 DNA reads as TGTGCCAGTAGGAAACAGGAGAACTATGGCTACACCTTC. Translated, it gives CASRKQENYGYTF.

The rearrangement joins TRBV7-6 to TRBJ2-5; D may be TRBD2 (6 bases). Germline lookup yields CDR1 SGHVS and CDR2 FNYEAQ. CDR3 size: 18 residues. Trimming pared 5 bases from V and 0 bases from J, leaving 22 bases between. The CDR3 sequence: CASSPRGLEGSHQETQYF. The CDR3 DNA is TGTGCCAGCAGCCCTAGGGGCCTGGAGGGGAGCCACCAAGAGACCCAGTACTTC.

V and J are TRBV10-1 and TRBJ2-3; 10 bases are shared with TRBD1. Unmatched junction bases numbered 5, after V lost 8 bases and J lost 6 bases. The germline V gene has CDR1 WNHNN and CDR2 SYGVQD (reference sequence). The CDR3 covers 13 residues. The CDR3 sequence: CASGGQGGDTQYF. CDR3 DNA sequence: TGCGCCAGCGGCGGACAGGGGGGCGATACGCAGTATTTT.

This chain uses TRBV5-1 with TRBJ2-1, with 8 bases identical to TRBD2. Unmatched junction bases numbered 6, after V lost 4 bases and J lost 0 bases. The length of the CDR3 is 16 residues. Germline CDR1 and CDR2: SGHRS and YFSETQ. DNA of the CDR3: TGCGCCAGCAGCCCGGGGGGGTGGAGCTCCTACAATGAGCAGTTCTTC. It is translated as CASSPGGWSSYNEQFF.

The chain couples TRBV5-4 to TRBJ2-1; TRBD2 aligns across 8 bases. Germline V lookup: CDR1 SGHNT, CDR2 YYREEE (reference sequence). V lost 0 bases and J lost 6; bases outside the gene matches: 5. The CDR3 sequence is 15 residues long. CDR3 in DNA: TGTGCCAGCAGCTTGGCGGGAGGGCACGGCAATGAGCAGTTCTTC. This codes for CASSLAGGHGNEQFF.

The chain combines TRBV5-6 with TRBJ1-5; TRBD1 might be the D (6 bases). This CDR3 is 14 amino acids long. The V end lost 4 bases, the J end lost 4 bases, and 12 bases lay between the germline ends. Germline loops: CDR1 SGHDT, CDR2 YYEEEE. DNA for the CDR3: TGTGCCAGCAGCGGGGGACAAGTAAATCAGCCCCAGCATTTT. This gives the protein CASSGGQVNQPQHF.

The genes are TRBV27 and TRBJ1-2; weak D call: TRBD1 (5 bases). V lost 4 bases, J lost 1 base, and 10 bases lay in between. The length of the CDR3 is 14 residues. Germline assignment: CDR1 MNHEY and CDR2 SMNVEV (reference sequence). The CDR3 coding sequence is TGTGCCAGCAGTTCCGGGGGAGGTAACTATGGCTACACCTTC. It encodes CASSSGGGNYGYTF.

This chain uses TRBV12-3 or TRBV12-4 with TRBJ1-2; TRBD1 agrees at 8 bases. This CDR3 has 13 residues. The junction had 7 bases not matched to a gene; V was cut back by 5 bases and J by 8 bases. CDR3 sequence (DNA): TGTGCCAGCAGTGCGACAGGGGATGCCGGCTACACCTTC. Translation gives CASSATGDAGYTF.

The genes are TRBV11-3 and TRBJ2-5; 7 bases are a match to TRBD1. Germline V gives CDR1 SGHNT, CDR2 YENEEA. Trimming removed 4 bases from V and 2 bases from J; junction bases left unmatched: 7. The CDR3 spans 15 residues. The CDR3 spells CASSSRGGAQETQYF. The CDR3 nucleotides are TGTGCCAGCAGCTCCCGAGGGGGCGCTCAAGAGACCCAGTACTTC.

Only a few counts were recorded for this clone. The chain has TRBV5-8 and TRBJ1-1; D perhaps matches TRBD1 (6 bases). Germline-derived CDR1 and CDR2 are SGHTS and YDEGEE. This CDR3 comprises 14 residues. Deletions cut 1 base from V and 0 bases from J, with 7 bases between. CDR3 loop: CASSLQGMNTEAFF. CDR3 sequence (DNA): TGTGCCAGCAGCTTGCAGGGGATGAACACTGAAGCTTTCTTT.

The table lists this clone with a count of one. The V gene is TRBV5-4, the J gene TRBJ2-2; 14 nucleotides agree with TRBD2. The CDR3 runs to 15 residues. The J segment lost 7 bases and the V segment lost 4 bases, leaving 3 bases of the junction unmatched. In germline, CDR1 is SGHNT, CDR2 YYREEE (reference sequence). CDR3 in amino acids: CASSVGLAGVGELFF. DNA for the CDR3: TGTGCCAGCAGCGTGGGACTAGCGGGGGTCGGGGAGCTGTTTTTT. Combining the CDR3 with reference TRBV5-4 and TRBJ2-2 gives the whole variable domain ETGVTQSPTHLIKTRGQQVTLRCSSQSGHNTVSWYQQALGQGPQFIFQYYREEENGRGNFPPRFSGLQFPNYSSELNVNALELDDSALYLCASSVGLAGVGELFFGEGSRLTVL.

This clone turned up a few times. The CDR3 sequence: CASSRTGTLSYGYTF. The CDR3 DNA reads TGTGCCAGTAGTCGAACAGGGACCTTATCCTATGGCTACACCTTC. The chain has TRBV19 and TRBJ1-2; D possibly corresponds to TRBD1 (6 bases). From germline, CDR1 is LNHDA and CDR2 SQIVND (reference sequence). The length of the CDR3 is 15 residues. The V and J ends lost 5 bases and 4 bases respectively, with 17 bases between them.

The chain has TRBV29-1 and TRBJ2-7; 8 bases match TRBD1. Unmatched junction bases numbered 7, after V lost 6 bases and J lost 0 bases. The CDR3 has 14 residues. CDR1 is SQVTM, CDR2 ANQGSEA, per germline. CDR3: CSVGTGQISYEQYF. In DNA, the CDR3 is TGCAGCGTGGGGACAGGACAAATCTCCTACGAGCAGTACTTC.

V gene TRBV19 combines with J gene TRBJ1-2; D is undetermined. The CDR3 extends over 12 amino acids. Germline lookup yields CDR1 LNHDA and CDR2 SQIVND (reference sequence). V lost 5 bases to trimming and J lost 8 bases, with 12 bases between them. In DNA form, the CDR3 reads TGTGCCAGTAGTGCCCAGGAGGGAGGCTACACCTTC. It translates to CASSAQEGGYTF.